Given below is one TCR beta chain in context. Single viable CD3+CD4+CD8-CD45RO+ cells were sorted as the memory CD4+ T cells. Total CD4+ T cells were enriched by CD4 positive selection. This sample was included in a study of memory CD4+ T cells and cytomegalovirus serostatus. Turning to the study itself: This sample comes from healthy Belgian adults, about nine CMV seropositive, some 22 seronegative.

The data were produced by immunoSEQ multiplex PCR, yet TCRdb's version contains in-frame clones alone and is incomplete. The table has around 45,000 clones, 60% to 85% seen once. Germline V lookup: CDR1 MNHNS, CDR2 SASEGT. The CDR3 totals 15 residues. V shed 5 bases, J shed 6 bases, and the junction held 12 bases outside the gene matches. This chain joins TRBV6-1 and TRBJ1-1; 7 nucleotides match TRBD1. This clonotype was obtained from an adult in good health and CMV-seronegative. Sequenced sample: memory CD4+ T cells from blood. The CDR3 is CASSPRREGAAEAFF. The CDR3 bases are TGTGCCAGCAGTCCACGAAGGGAGGGGGCAGCTGAAGCTTTCTTT.